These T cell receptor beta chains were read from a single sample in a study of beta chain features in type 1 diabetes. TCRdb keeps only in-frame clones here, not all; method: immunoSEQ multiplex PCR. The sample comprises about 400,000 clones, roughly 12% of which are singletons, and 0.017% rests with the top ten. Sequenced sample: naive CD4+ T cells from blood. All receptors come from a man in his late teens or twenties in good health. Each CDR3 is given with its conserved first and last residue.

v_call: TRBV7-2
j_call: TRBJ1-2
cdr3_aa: CASSPRGQGAGYGYTF

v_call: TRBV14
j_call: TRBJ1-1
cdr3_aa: CASSQGGNTEAFF

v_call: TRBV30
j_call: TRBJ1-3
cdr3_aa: CAWSSSGLSGNTIYF

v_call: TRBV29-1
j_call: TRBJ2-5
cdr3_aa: CSVREGAETQYF

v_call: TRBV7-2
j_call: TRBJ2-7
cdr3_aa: CASSLAWVNGGYEQYF

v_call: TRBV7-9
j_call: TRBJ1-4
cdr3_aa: CAIAPRAEKLFF

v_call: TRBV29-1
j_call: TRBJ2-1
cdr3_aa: CSCGRNSYNEQFF

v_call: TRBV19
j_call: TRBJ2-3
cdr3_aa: CASSPNLSGSGTDTQYF

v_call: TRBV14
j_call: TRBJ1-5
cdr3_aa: CASSPRDNQPQHF

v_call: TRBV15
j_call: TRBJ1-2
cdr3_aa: CATSRSGTGMGDGYTF

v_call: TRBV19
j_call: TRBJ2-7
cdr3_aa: CASSGLAGVEQYF

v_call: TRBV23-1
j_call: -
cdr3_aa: CASRNRQGWYEQYF

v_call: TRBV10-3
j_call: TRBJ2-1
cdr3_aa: CAISERSGGYNEQFF

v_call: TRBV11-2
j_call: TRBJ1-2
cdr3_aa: CASSPQGGLSGYTF

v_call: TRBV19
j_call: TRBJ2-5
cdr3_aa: CASSEGATQYF

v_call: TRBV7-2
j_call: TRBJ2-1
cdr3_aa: CASRSRAGGPNEQFF

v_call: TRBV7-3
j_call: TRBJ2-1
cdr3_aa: CASSPRPSGRGDEQFF

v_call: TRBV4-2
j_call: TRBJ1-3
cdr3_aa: CASSQDPVRGNTIYF

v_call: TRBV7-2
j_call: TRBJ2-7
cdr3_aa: CASSAHGGYEQYF

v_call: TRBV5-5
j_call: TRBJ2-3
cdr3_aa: CASSRSPTGRGTDTQYF

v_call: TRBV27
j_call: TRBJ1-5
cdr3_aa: CASRRNQHF

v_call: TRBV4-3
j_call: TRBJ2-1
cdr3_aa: CASSHNMVGEMDEQFF

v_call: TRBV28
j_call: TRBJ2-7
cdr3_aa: CASSSGQGPYEQYF

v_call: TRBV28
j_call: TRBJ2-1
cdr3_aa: CASRNPSGGAYEQFF

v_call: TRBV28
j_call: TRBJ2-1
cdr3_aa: CASSLRDRGLFRHNEQFF

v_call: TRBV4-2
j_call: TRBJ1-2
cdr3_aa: CASSQDSIFGRGNYGYTF

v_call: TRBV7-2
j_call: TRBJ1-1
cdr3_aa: CASSPAVGGRGTEAFF

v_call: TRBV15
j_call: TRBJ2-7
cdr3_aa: CATSVQGYEQYF

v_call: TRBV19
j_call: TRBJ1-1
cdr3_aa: CASSIVTGTEAFF

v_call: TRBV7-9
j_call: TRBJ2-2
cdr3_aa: CASSPKRGGSMTGELFF

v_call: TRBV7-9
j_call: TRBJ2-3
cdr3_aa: CASSLSTSSTDTQYF

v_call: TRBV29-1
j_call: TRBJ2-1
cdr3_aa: CSVRASGGSYNEQFF

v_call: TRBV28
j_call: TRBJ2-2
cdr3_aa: CASKMGGVTGELFF

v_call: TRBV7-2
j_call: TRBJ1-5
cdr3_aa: CASSLETGSNQPQHF

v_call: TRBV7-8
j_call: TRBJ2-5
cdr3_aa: CASSLKGLELETQYF